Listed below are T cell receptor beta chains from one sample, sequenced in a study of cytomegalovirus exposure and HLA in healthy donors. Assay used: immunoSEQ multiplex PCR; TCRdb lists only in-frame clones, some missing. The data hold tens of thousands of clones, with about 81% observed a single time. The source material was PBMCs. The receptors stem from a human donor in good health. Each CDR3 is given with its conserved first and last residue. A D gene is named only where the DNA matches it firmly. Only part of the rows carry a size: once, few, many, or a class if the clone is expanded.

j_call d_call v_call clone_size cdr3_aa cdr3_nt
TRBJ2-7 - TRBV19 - CASSKDRSYEQYF TGTGCCAGTAGTAAGGACAGAAGCTACGAGCAGTACTTC
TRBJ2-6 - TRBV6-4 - CASSGRSSGANVLTF TGTGCCAGCAGTGGGAGGTCTTCTGGGGCCAACGTCCTGACTTTC
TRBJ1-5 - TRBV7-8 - CASSLGGTQPQHF TGTGCCAGCAGCCTCGGGGGGACACAGCCCCAGCATTTT
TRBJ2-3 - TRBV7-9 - CSSSLGQSSTDTQYF TGTTCCAGCAGCTTGGGGCAGAGTAGCACAGATACGCAGTATTTT
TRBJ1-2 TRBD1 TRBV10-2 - CASSDPGQTNSYGYTF TGCGCCAGCAGTGATCCGGGACAGACGAATTCCTATGGCTACACCTTC
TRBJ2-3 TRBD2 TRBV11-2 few CASSLTLSGGGDTQYF TGTGCCAGCAGTCTTACCCTCAGCGGGGGGGGAGATACGCAGTATTTT
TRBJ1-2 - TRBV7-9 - CASSPNRDNDYGYTF TGTGCCAGCAGCCCCAACCGGGACAATGACTATGGCTACACCTTC
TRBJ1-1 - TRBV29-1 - CSVGLGGNTEAFF TGCAGCGTTGGTCTGGGGGGGAACACTGAAGCTTTCTTT
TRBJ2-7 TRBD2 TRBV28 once CASSHLSAGAYEQYF TGTGCCAGCAGTCATCTTTCGGCGGGAGCCTACGAGCAGTACTTC
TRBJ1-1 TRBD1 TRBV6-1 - CASSGPLDRGEKFVNTEAFF TGTGCCAGCAGTGGACCCCTTGACAGGGGGGAGAAGTTTGTGAACACTGAAGCTTTCTTT
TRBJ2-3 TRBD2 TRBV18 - CASSPPASGHTDTQYF TGTGCCAGCTCACCACCTGCTAGCGGACACACAGATACGCAGTATTTT
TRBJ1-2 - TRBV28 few CASSGADYTGYTF TGTGCCAGCAGTGGAGCGGACTATACTGGCTACACCTTC
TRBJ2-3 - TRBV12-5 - CASGLEGGASDTQYF TGTGCTAGTGGTTTGGAGGGGGGGGCCTCGGATACGCAGTATTTT
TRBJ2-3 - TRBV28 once CASTLEGRTDTQYF TGTGCCAGCACCCTAGAGGGGAGGACAGATACGCAGTATTTT
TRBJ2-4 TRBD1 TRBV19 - CASTLDRGDIQYF TGTGCCAGTACTCTGGACAGGGGTGACATTCAGTACTTC
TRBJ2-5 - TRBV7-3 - CASSLSRAETQYF TGTGCCAGCAGCTTAAGTAGAGCAGAGACCCAGTACTTC
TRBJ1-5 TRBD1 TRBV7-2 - CASSLVSGQVNQPQHF TGTGCCAGCAGCTTAGTGTCGGGACAGGTCAATCAGCCCCAGCATTTT
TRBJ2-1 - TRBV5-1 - CASSLIPGDYEQFF TGCGCCAGCAGCTTGATCCCGGGGGACTATGAGCAGTTCTTC
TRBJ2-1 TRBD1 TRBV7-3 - CASSLTTGVKFF TGTGCCAGCAGCCTAACAACAGGGGTGAAGTTCTTC
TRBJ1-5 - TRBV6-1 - CASSDAVGGGSNQPQHF TGTGCCAGCAGTGACGCGGTAGGGGGGGGCAGCAATCAGCCCCAGCATTTT
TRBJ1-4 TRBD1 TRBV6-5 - CASSYGTGEAEKLFF TGTGCCAGCAGTTACGGGACAGGGGAGGCGGAAAAACTGTTTTTT
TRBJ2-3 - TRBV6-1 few CASSEASGSTDTQYF TGTGCCAGCAGTGAAGCTAGCGGATCCACAGATACGCAGTATTTT
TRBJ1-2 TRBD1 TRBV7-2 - CASSLNTGTGNGYPF TGTGCCAGCAGCTTGAATACCGGGACAGGGAATGGCTACCCCTTC
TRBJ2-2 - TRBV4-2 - CASSQDSAAATGELFF TGTGCCAGCAGCCAAGACTCAGCAGCGGCCACCGGGGAGCTGTTTTTT
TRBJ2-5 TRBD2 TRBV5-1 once CASSFSGGQETQYF TGCGCCAGCAGCTTTTCGGGGGGACAAGAGACCCAGTACTTC
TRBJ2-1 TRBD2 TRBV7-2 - CASSTGLAGANEQFF TGTGCCAGCAGCACAGGACTAGCGGGGGCCAATGAGCAGTTCTTC
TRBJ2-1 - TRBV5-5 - CASSLEPRSGVGEQFF TGTGCCAGCAGCTTGGAACCGCGATCGGGAGTGGGTGAGCAGTTCTTC
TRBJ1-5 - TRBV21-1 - CASSNGHFSNQPQHF TGTGCCAGCAGCAACGGACACTTTAGCAATCAGCCCCAGCATTTT
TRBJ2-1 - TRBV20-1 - CSAPLLSKQFF TGCAGTGCTCCCCTGTTGAGCAAACAGTTCTTC
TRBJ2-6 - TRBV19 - CASSQGAGANVLTF TGTGCCAGTAGTCAGGGTGCCGGGGCCAACGTCCTGACTTTC
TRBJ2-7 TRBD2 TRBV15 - CATSRAGRAEQYF TGTGCCACCAGCAGAGCCGGGAGGGCCGAGCAGTACTTC
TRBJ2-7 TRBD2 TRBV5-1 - CASRVLLAGGTYEQYF TGCGCCAGCAGAGTGTTACTAGCGGGGGGGACCTACGAGCAGTACTTC
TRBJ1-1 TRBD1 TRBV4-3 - CASSRDEQGAGTEAFF TGCGCCAGCAGCCGAGATGAACAGGGGGCTGGCACTGAAGCTTTCTTT
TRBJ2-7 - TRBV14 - CASSQAGFVNEQYF TGTGCCAGCAGCCAAGCAGGGTTTGTCAACGAGCAGTACTTC
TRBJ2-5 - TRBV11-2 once CASSLFGGNQETQYF TGTGCCAGCAGCTTATTCGGCGGCAACCAAGAGACCCAGTACTTC
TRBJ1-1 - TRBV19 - CASSINVATEAFF TGTGCCAGTAGTATTAATGTGGCCACTGAAGCTTTCTTT
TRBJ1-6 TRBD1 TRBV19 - CASRTGTVYNSPLHF TGTGCCAGTAGGACCGGGACAGTCTATAATTCACCCCTCCACTTT
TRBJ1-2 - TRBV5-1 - CASSTGQRAVGYTF TGCGCCAGCAGCACCGGACAGAGGGCGGTGGGCTACACCTTC
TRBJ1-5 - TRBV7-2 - CASSHSNQPQHF TGTGCCAGCAGCCATAGCAATCAGCCCCAGCATTTT
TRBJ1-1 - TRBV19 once CASSIGSPEAFF TGTGCCAGTAGTATCGGGTCGCCTGAAGCTTTCTTT
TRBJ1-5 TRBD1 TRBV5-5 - CASSTVGQGGGQPQHF TGTGCCAGCAGCACTGTGGGACAGGGAGGGGGTCAGCCCCAGCATTTT
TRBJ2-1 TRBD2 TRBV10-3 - CAISPTSGGYNEQFF TGTGCCATCAGTCCTACTAGCGGGGGTTACAATGAGCAGTTCTTC
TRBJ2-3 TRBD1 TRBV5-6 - CASSPTGGRTDTQYF TGTGCCAGCAGCCCCACAGGGGGTCGAACAGATACGCAGTATTTT
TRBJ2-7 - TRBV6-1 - CASRDPGGVSYEQYF TGTGCCAGCAGGGATCCGGGCGGGGTCTCCTACGAGCAGTACTTC
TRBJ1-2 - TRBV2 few CASTTAQANYGYTF TGTGCCTCTACAACGGCGCAGGCTAACTATGGCTACACCTTC
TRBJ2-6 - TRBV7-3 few CASSLGQHSGANVLTF TGTGCCAGCAGCTTAGGACAACACTCTGGGGCCAACGTCCTGACTTTC
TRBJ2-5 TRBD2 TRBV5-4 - CASKVTGLAGKETQYF TGTGCCAGCAAGGTTACGGGGCTAGCGGGGAAAGAGACCCAGTACTTC
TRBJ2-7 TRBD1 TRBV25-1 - CASRKGTGVLEQYF TGTGCCAGCAGAAAAGGGACAGGGGTCCTGGAGCAGTACTTC
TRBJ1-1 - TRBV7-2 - CASSSPFLGVNTEAFF TGTGCCAGCAGCTCCCCATTCTTGGGAGTTAACACTGAAGCTTTCTTT
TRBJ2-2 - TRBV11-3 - CASSLELSVSTGELFF TGTGCCAGCAGCTTAGAGTTGAGCGTTAGCACCGGGGAGCTGTTTTTT
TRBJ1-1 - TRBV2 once CASSGDWRYTEAFF TGTGCCAGCAGTGGAGACTGGCGGTACACTGAAGCTTTCTTT
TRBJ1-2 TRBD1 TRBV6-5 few CASTGPQGRREGYTF TGTGCCAGCACTGGACCACAGGGGAGAAGGGAAGGCTACACCTTC
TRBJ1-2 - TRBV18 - CATREQGARYGYTF TGTGCCACCCGAGAGCAAGGGGCCCGCTATGGCTACACCTTC
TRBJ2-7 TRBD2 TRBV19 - CASSILGTGGHEQYF TGTGCCAGTAGTATTCTGGGGACGGGGGGACACGAGCAGTACTTC
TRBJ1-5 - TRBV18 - CASSQQNNQPQHF TGTGCCAGCTCACAACAGAATAATCAGCCCCAGCATTTT
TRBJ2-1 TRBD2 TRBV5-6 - CASSLVYGGGTSEQFF TGTGCCAGCAGCTTGGTTTATGGGGGGGGTACAAGTGAGCAGTTCTTC
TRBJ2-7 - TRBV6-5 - CASSRLYEQYF TGTGCCAGCAGCCGTTTATACGAGCAGTACTTC
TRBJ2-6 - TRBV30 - CAWRRFTGFRSSGANVLTF TGTGCCTGGAGGAGGTTCACAGGCTTCCGAAGCTCTGGGGCCAACGTCCTGACTTTC
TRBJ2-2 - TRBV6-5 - CASSGRGRRTGELFF TGTGCCAGCAGTGGCAGGGGTCGGCGAACCGGGGAGCTGTTTTTT
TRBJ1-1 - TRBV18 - CASSTEPSTEAFF TGTGCCAGCTCAACAGAACCAAGCACTGAAGCTTTCTTT